This TCR beta chain was identified during a study of T-cell memory formation after mild COVID-19. As to this clonotype: The junction does not match germline at one end; this may be a read error.

TCRdb re-analysed the 5' RACE reads in MiXCR, keeping a single row per CDR3 protein. There are around 390,000 distinct CDR3 sequences in the sample; more than 15% occur only once, and about a fifth lies in the top ten. The CDR3 consists of 13 residues. This clonotype originated in a man younger than 30 who had mild COVID-19 (a few samples of this study predate the infection). Cell type and time point are not known. The V call is TRBV23-1, the J call TRBJ2-2, with no clear D. TRBV23-1 is annotated as an ORF whose role is uncertain. Sample: PBMCs or a T cell subset sorted from them (not recorded which). The CDR3 protein is CASTSGAPGELFF. The CDR3 DNA reads as TGCGCAAGCACCTCAGGTGCCCCGGGGGAGCTGTTTTTT.